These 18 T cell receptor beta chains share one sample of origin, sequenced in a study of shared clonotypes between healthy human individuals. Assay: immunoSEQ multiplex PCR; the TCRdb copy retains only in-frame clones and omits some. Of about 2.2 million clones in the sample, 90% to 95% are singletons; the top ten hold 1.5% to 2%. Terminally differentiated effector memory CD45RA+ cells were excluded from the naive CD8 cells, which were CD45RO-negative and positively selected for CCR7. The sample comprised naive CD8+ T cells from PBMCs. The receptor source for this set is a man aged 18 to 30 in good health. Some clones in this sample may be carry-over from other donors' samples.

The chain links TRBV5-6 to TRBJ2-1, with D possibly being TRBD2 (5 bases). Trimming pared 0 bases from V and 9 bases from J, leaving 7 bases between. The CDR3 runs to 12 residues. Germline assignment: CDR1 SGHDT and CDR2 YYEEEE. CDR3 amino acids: CASSLGGVEQFF. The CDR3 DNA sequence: TGTGCCAGCAGCTTGGGGGGAGTTGAGCAGTTCTTC.

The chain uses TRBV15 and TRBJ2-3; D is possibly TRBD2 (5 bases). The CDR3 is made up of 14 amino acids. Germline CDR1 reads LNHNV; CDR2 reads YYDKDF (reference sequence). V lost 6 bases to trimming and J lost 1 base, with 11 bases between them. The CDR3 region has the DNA TGTGCCACCAGGAGCGGTGTCGGCACAGATACGCAGTATTTT. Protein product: CATRSGVGTDTQYF.

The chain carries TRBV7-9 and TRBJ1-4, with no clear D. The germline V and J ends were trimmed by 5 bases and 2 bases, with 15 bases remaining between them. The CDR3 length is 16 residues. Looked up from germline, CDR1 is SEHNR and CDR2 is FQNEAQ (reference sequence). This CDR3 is CASSPNEGGTNEKLFF. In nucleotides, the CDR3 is TGTGCCAGCAGCCCAAACGAAGGAGGGACTAATGAAAAACTGTTTTTT.

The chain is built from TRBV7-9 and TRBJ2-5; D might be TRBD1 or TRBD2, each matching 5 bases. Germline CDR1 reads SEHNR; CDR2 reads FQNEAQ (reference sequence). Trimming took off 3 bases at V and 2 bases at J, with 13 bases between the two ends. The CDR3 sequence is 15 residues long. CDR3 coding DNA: TGTGCCAGCAGCTTCCCCCGGGACCTACAAGAGACCCAGTACTTC. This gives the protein CASSFPRDLQETQYF.

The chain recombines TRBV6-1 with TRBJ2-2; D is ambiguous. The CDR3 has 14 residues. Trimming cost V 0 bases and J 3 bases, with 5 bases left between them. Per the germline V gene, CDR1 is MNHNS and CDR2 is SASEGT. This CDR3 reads CASSEAPYTGELFF. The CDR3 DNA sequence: TGTGCCAGCAGTGAAGCGCCGTACACCGGGGAGCTGTTTTTT.

The CDR3 loop is CAAQEGVGTEAFF. The CDR3 nucleotides read TGTGCCGCCCAGGAAGGTGTGGGAACTGAAGCTTTCTTT. This chain connects TRBV10-3 to TRBJ1-1, with D uncertain. This CDR3 contains 13 residues. Germline V gene lookup returns CDR1 ENHRY and CDR2 SYGVKD. Trimming shortened V by 11 bases and J by 5 bases, and 18 bases separated the two germline ends.

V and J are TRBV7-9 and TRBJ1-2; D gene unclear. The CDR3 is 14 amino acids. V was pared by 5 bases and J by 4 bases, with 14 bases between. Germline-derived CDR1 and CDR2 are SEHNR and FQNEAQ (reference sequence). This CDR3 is CASSPNREPYGYTF. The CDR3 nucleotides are TGTGCCAGCAGCCCCAACCGGGAGCCCTATGGCTACACCTTC.

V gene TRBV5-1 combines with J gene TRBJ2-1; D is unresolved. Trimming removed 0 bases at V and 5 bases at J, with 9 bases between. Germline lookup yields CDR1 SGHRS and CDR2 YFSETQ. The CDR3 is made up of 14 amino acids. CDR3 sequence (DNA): TGCGCCAGCAGCTTGGCGGCCCCACACAATGAGCAGTTCTTC. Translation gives CASSLAAPHNEQFF.

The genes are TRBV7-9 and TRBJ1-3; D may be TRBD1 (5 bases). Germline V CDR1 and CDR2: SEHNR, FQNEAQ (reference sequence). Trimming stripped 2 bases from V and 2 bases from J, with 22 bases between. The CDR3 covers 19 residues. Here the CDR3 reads CASSLLEGRLSTAGNTIYF. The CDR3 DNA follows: TGTGCCAGCAGCTTATTGGAGGGGAGGCTTTCAACCGCTGGAAACACCATATATTTT.

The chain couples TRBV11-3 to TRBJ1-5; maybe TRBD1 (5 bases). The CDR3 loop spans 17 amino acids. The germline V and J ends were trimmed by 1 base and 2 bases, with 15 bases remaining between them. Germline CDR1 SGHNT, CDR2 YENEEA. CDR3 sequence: CASSLVRGNAGNQPQHF. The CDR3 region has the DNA TGTGCCAGCAGCTTAGTTCGGGGCAATGCAGGCAATCAGCCCCAGCATTTT. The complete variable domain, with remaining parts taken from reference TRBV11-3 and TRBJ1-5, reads EAGVVQSPRYKIIEKKQPVAFWCNPISGHNTLYWYLQNLGQGPELLIRYENEEAVDDSQLPKDRFSAERLKGVDSTLKIQPAELGDSAVYLCASSLVRGNAGNQPQHFGDGTRLSIL.

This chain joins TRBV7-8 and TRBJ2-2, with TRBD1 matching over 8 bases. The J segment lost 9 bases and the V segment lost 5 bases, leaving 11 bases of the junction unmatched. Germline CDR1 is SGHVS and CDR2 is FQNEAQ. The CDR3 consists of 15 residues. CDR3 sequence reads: CASSLPGQVWWELFF. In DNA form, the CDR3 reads TGTGCCAGCAGCCTACCGGGACAGGTCTGGTGGGAGCTGTTTTTT.

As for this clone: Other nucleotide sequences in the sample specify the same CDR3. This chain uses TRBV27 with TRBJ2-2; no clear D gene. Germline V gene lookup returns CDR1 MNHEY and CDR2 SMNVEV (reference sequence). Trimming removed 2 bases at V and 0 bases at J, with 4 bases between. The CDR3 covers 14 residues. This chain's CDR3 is CASSLGPNTGELFF. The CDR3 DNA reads TGTGCCAGCAGTTTAGGGCCGAACACCGGGGAGCTGTTTTTT.

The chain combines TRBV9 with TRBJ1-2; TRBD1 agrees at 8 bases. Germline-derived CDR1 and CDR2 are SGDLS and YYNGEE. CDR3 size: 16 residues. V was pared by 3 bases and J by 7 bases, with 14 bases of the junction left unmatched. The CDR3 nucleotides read TGTGCCAGCAGCGCGGGGGACAGGTCCTCCTTCAGTGGCTACACCTTC. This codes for CASSAGDRSSFSGYTF.

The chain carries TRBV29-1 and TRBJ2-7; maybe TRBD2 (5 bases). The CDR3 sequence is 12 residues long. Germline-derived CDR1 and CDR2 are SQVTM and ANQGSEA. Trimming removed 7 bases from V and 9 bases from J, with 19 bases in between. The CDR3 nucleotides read TGCAGCGCCCAGGACGGAGGAATGGCGCAGTACTTC. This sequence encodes CSAQDGGMAQYF.

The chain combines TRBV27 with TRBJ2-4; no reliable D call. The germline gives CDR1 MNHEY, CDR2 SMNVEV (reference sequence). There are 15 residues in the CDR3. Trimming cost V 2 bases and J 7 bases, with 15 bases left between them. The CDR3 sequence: CASSLIGVGENIQYF. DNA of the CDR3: TGTGCCAGCAGTTTAATCGGTGTGGGCGAGAACATTCAGTACTTC.

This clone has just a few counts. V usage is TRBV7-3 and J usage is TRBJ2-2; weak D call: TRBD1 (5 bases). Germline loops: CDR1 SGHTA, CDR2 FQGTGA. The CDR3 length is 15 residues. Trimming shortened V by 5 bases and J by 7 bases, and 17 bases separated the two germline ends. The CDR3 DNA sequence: TGTGCCAGCAGCACGCACCTAGGGGTTAACGGGGAGCTGTTTTTT. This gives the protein CASSTHLGVNGELFF.

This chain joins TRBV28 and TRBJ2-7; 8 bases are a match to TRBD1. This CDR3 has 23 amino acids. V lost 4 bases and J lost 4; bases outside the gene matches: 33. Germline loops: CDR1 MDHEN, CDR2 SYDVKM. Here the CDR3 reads CASSSSKVRTGQAELLPIYEQYF. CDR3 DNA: TGTGCCAGCAGTTCGTCGAAAGTTAGAACGGGACAGGCCGAACTATTACCTATTTACGAGCAGTACTTC.

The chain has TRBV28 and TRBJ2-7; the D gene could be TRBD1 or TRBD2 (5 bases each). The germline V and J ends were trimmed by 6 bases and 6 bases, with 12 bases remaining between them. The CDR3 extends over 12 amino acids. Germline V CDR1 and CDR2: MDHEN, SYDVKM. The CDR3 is CASSPTRGEQYF. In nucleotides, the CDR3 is TGTGCCAGCAGCCCAACGAGGGGCGAGCAGTACTTC.